This TCR beta chain was recorded in a study of read filtering for tumor transcriptome and immune sequencing. As for the study in general: The cohort had over 16 men and approximately 13 women aged roughly 47 to 80, mean about 70 years. RNA-seq yielded only 85 to 1273 TCR reads, IR-seq about 3.5 to 10.27 million. Study results and limitations: Single-read clonotypes: roughly 86% of IR-seq clonotypes (around 3.5% of reads), around three quarters of RNA-seq clonotypes (approximately 43% of reads).

Germline assignment: CDR1 MNHEY and CDR2 SMNVEV (reference sequence). Deletions cut 1 base from V and 4 bases from J, with 22 bases between. This CDR3 is built from 18 residues. This clonotype was detected only once. The target antigen is unknown. A much bigger clone sits one base away, suggesting this may be a read error. Sampling of bone marrow took place during active disease in every patient. Molecular barcoded adaptors covering alpha/delta and beta/gamma chains were used on around 400 ng RNA. Via MiXCR, TCRdb re-called the reads, giving one row per CDR3 protein. Among about 130,000 distinct CDR3 sequences listed, under 15% were seen once.

The chain has TRBV27 and TRBJ1-2; D remains unclear. The clonotype comes from a donor aged 40 or over with multiple myeloma. The sample consisted of a population of CD138-negative cells sorted from bone marrow. The CDR3: CASSLYRSGRRQAYGYTF. CDR3 DNA sequence: TGTGCCAGCAGTTTATATCGGTCGGGGAGGAGGCAAGCCTATGGCTACACCTTC.